Sequencing of this T cell receptor beta chain was carried out in a study of blood T cells in healthy people across ages. This clonotype was counted only a few times. With a J-beta primer mix and a sample-barcoded 5' primer, a second PCR ran 7 to 11 cycles. TCRdb re-called the 5' RACE reads with MiXCR, one entry per CDR3 protein. Of roughly 500,000 distinct CDR3 sequences detected, roughly a quarter appear once; the ten largest clones hold roughly 18%. Losses at the gene ends were 2 bases for V and 5 bases for J; bases not matched to a gene: 5. This CDR3 has 14 amino acids. Germline loops: CDR1 LNHNV, CDR2 YYDKDF (reference sequence).

Sequenced input: blood. This TCR derives from a woman aged 70-85 years in good health. The rearrangement links TRBV15 to TRBJ2-5, with 7 bases lining up with TRBD2. The CDR3 nucleotides read TGTGCCACCAGCAGACCTAGCGGCGCGGAGACCCAGTACTTC. This translates into CATSRPSGAETQYF. Full variable domain (rest looked up from reference TRBV15 and TRBJ2-5): DAMVIQNPRYQVTQFGKPVTLSCSQTLNHNVMYWYQQKSSQAPKLLFHYYDKDFNNEADTPDNFQSRRPNTSFCFLDIRSPGLGDTAMYLCATSRPSGAETQYFGPGTRLLVL.